Listed below are T cell receptor beta chains from one sample, sequenced in a study of primary melanoma T cells and metastatic recurrence. Clones were sequenced by immunoSEQ multiplex PCR, and TCRdb holds only the in-frame ones, with some missing. Of around 270 clones in the sample, 65% to 90% were seen once. Sequencing was carried out using melanoma tumor tissue. The source of these receptors is a human donor with melanoma. Both conserved end residues are trimmed from each CDR3. The size of a clone is reported for some rows only, either as once, few or many, or as a class for expanded clones.

>NA|TRBV11-3|TRBJ1-6|12
ASSLDGQYSPLH
>few|TRBV1|TRBJ2-7|12
ASSQGQGGYEQY
>once|TRBV18|TRBJ2-1|11
ASSTGSYNEQF
>NA|TRBV11-3|TRBJ2-2|14
ASSLGQAIISGELF
>NA|TRBV19|TRBJ1-3|14
ASTPTGGFIGNTIY
>NA|TRBV6-8|TRBJ1-1|12
ASRPGQGDTEAF
>NA|TRBV11-3|TRBJ2-3|15
ASSRLTSGGAWDTQY
>NA|TRBV19|TRBJ1-1|15
ASSISPGQGPDTEAF
>once|TRBV14|TRBJ2-6|15
ASSRGLAGGGANVLT